This TCR beta chain was obtained from a study of T cell repertoires in cytomegalovirus infection. The CDR3 contains 14 residues. In the case of this clonotype: Its antigen is undetermined. The junction and the germline gene differ at one end; a read error may be behind it.

TCRdb re-derived calls from the reads in MiXCR, one entry per CDR3 protein. The data hold some 900,000 distinct CDR3 sequences, with about 31% observed a single time. The TCR sequence derives from a human donor in good health (CMV status not recorded). Some clones in this sample may be carry-over from other donors' samples. Specimen: cultured CD8+ T cells from PBMCs, collected from culture after CMV antigen stimulation. This rearrangement joins TRBV12-3 or TRBV12-4 to TRBJ2-1, with 11 bases fitting TRBD1. The CDR3 reads CVSSGDRGIYEQFF. The CDR3 DNA sequence: TGTGTCAGCAGTGGGGACAGGGGGATCTATGAGCAGTTCTTC.